These 26 T cell receptor beta chains came from one sample sequenced in a study of CD8+CD57+ T cells in acquired aplastic anemia. CD8+CD57+ cell expansion, shown by flow cytometry, had occurred in the patients selected for sequencing. Template material for TCR beta VDJ and CDR3 profiling consisted of genomic DNA. Each CDR3 protein is one row after TCRdb ran MiXCR on the reads. This sample carries hundreds of thousands of distinct CDR3 sequences, roughly 34% of them seen once, and the ten largest clones take around 0.82%. The sequencing sample was made of sorted CD4+, CD8+, or CD8+CD57+ T cells (not recorded which) from PBMCs. The receptor source for this set is a human donor with aplastic anemia.

About this clonotype itself: One junction end does not reproduce the germline sequence, and a read error may be involved. The chain employs TRBV6-5 and TRBJ2-5, with 7 positions matching TRBD1. Per germline, CDR1 MNHEY and CDR2 SVGAGI. The CDR3 sequence is 14 residues long. The CDR3, as DNA: TGTGCCAGCAGCTACTGGGGACAGCAAGAGACCCAGTACTTC. It codes for CASSYWGQQETQYF.

This clonotype was counted many times. The chain recombines TRBV4-2 with TRBJ2-7; no definite D call. Trimming cost V 0 bases and J 4 bases, with 10 bases left between them. Germline CDR1 and CDR2: LGHNA and YNFKEQ. This CDR3 has 14 amino acids. The CDR3 sequence is CASSQEVLEYEQYF. The CDR3 DNA reads as TGTGCCAGCAGCCAAGAGGTCCTGGAATACGAGCAGTACTTC.

The sample holds many counts of this clonotype. The V and J genes are TRBV19 and TRBJ2-1; no clear D gene. The V gene's germline CDR1 is LNHDA and CDR2 SQIVND (reference sequence). V was clipped by 4 bases and J by 3 bases, with 7 bases between them. The CDR3 has 13 amino acids. CDR3 nucleotide sequence: TGTGCCAGTAGTAATCAACTCTACAATGAGCAGTTCTTC. Protein: CASSNQLYNEQFF.

This clonotype was seen many times. The rearrangement joins TRBV20-1 to TRBJ2-7, with D perhaps matching TRBD1 or TRBD2 (5 bases each). With 5 bases removed from V and 2 bases from J, the gap between germline ends came to 22 bases. CDR1 is DFQATT and CDR2 is SNEGSKA in the germline V gene (reference sequence). This CDR3 has 16 amino acids. The chain's CDR3 is CSAPTKTRDQAYEQYF. In DNA form, the CDR3 reads TGCAGTGCTCCCACTAAAACTCGGGACCAGGCCTACGAGCAGTACTTC.

This clonotype was counted many times. The chain uses TRBV19 and TRBJ1-3; TRBD1 is a possible D gene (5 bases). V lost 9 bases to trimming and J lost 2 bases, with 17 bases between them. CDR3 length equals 15 residues. Germline V CDR1 and CDR2: LNHDA, SQIVND (reference sequence). The CDR3 nucleotides read TGTGCCAGCGCCTCGGGGCTTAGAACTGGAAACACCATATATTTT. Protein: CASASGLRTGNTIYF.

The rearrangement links TRBV20-1 to TRBJ2-1; D perhaps matches TRBD2 (5 bases). The CDR3 has 13 amino acids. Germline V gene sequence: CDR1 DFQATT, CDR2 SNEGSKA (reference sequence). The ends were cut back, 6 bases at V and 12 bases at J, with 21 bases in the middle. CDR3 DNA sequence: TGCAGTGCAACCCAAACTGAGCGGTCTGGGCAGTTCTTC. Its translation is CSATQTERSGQFF.

This clonotype appeared once. The V call is TRBV24-1, the J call TRBJ1-1; D is unresolved. Per the germline V gene, CDR1 is KGHDR and CDR2 is SFDVKD. The CDR3 is made up of 11 amino acids. V lost 9 bases and J lost 5, with 9 bases in between. Here the CDR3 DNA reads TGTGCCACCCGAAGTTCGACTGAAGCTTTCTTT. Amino acid sequence: CATRSSTEAFF.

The chain has TRBV10-3 and TRBJ1-1, with TRBD1 matching over 7 bases. The CDR3 covers 17 residues. V trimming: 4 bases; J trimming: 0 bases; junction bases outside the gene matches: 11. CDR1 and CDR2 from the germline V gene are ENHRY and SYGVKD. As DNA, the CDR3 is TGTGCCATCAGTGCAACAGGCAGGGGGTTACTGAACACTGAAGCTTTCTTT. Translated: CAISATGRGLLNTEAFF.

This clonotype was counted ten times or more. The chain carries TRBV11-2 and TRBJ1-6; 7 bases agree with TRBD1. The CDR3 consists of 14 residues. V lost 0 bases, J lost 14 bases, and 7 bases stayed unmatched. Germline loops: CDR1 SGHAT, CDR2 FQNNGV. The CDR3 sequence is CASSLEGQFWALHF. In nucleotides, the CDR3 is TGTGCCAGCAGCTTAGAGGGACAGTTTTGGGCCCTCCACTTT.

This clonotype was counted ten times or more. This rearrangement joins TRBV5-4 to TRBJ2-1, with a tentative D call TRBD2 (6 bases). Trimming shortened V by 3 bases and J by 0 bases, and 10 bases separated the two germline ends. The germline gives CDR1 SGHNT, CDR2 YYREEE (reference sequence). The CDR3 contains 15 residues. CDR3 in DNA: TGTGCCAGCAGCTCCCGGGGGAGCTCCTACAATGAGCAGTTCTTC. Residues: CASSSRGSSYNEQFF.

This chain connects TRBV18 to TRBJ1-1; 7 bases align to TRBD1. Germline CDR1 reads KGHSH; CDR2 reads LQKENI. The CDR3 length is 18 residues. Germline trimming cut 2 bases from V and 3 bases from J; bases unmatched to any gene: 15. The CDR3, as DNA: TGTGCCAGCTCACCATTCCTACTTCGACAGGGTAGGGACACTGAAGCTTTCTTT. This gives the protein CASSPFLLRQGRDTEAFF.

There are a few counts of this clonotype. The chain recombines TRBV9 with TRBJ2-5, with a weak D call TRBD1 (6 bases). The ends were cut back, 0 bases at V and 5 bases at J, with 14 bases in the middle. Looked up from germline, CDR1 is SGDLS and CDR2 is YYNGEE. The CDR3 is 15 amino acids. CDR3 region: CASSVAGGGWETQYF. The DNA of the CDR3 is TGTGCCAGCAGCGTAGCTGGGGGCGGCTGGGAGACCCAGTACTTC.

This clonotype was detected ten times or more. This chain uses TRBV15 with TRBJ2-5; no reliable D call. Germline CDR1 reads LNHNV; CDR2 reads YYDKDF (reference sequence). This CDR3 has 14 amino acids. V was shortened by 0 bases and J by 3 bases, with 8 bases between the two germline ends. DNA for the CDR3: TGTGCCACCAGCAGAGATTTCGCAGAAGAGACCCAGTACTTC. Protein sequence: CATSRDFAEETQYF.

V usage is TRBV4-2 and J usage is TRBJ2-1; D unresolved. V was pared by 3 bases and J by 0 bases, with 9 bases between. From germline, CDR1 is LGHNA and CDR2 YNFKEQ. The CDR3 sequence is 15 residues long. CDR3 DNA: TGTGCCAGCAGCCAGATTTCGAGCTCCTACAATGAGCAGTTCTTC. It yields the protein CASSQISSSYNEQFF.

This clonotype came up a few times. This rearrangement joins TRBV11-1 to TRBJ1-2; 12 nucleotides align to TRBD1. CDR3 size: 16 residues. Losses at the gene ends were 4 bases for V and 2 bases for J; bases not matched to a gene: 5. From germline, CDR1 is SGHAT and CDR2 FQDESV (reference sequence). CDR3 loop: CASSYPGTGGNYGYTF. The CDR3 region has the DNA TGTGCCAGCAGCTATCCCGGGACAGGGGGCAACTATGGCTACACCTTC.

The V and J genes are TRBV7-3 and TRBJ1-1; 9 bases match TRBD1. Germline CDR1 SGHTA, CDR2 FQGTGA. V gave up 1 base and J gave up 1 base; unmatched junction bases: 4. This CDR3 spans 16 amino acids. CDR3 DNA: TGTGCCAGCAGCTTAAATCCGGGACAGGGGAACACTGAAGCTTTCTTT. Its translation: CASSLNPGQGNTEAFF.

This clonotype has a count of ten or more. This chain links TRBV6-1 with TRBJ2-7; 10 bases line up with TRBD1. The CDR3 contains 14 residues. In germline, CDR1 is MNHNS, CDR2 SASEGT. J gave up 3 bases and V 7 bases, and 6 bases lay outside the gene matches. The DNA for the CDR3 is TGTGCCAGCACCCCCGGGGACAGGGGCTACGAGCAGTACTTC. It codes for CASTPGDRGYEQYF.

This clonotype was counted ten times or more. The gene calls are TRBV7-8 and TRBJ2-7; the D is unclear. CDR3 length: 13 residues. V was clipped by 5 bases and J by 5 bases, with 13 bases between them. Germline CDR1 is SGHVS and CDR2 is FQNEAQ. CDR3 loop: CASSHYVSDEQYF. As DNA, the CDR3 is TGTGCCAGCAGCCATTACGTTTCCGACGAGCAGTACTTC.

Comment on this clonotype: One end of the junction is discordant with germline, which a read error may explain. The genes are TRBV20-1 and TRBJ2-7; no firm D call. Germline V gene sequence: CDR1 DFQATT, CDR2 SNEGSKA (reference sequence). This CDR3 is 12 amino acids long. This CDR3 is CSASRNLYEQCF. As DNA, the CDR3 is TGCAGTGCCAGCCGGAACCTCTACGAGCAGTGCTTC.

This clonotype was recorded at least ten times. For the CDR3, the DNA is TGTGCCAGCAGCCCACTCCAAGGACAGAATAATTCACCCCTCCACTTT. This gives the protein CASSPLQGQNNSPLHF. The chain links TRBV7-3 to TRBJ1-6; TRBD1 might be the D (6 bases). The CDR3 loop spans 16 amino acids. Germline V lookup: CDR1 SGHTA, CDR2 FQGTGA. V lost 5 bases and J lost 5, with 16 bases in between. Supplemented by reference TRBV7-3 and TRBJ1-6, the full variable domain reads GAGVSQTPSNKVTEKGKYVELRCDPISGHTALYWYRQSLGQGPEFLIYFQGTGAADDSGLPNDRFFAVRPEGSVSTLKIQRTERGDSAVYLCASSPLQGQNNSPLHFGNGTRLTVT.

This clonotype was counted at least ten times. This chain connects TRBV7-2 to TRBJ2-7; D is uncertain. The CDR3 loop spans 14 amino acids. The V end lost 3 bases, the J end lost 2 bases, and 11 bases lay between the germline ends. Germline V gene data show CDR1 as SGHTA and CDR2 as FQGNSA. CDR3 in DNA: TGTGCCAGCAGCTTGGGAACCCTGGCCTACGAGCAGTACTTC. Its translation is CASSLGTLAYEQYF.

The chain links TRBV11-2 to TRBJ2-1, with D possibly matching TRBD2 (5 bases). The CDR3 is made up of 17 amino acids. Germline V gene lookup returns CDR1 SGHAT and CDR2 FQNNGV. V gave up 6 bases and J gave up 2 bases, with 20 bases separating them. CDR3 sequence reads: CASSYPIRDSPYNEQFF. The CDR3 DNA reads TGTGCCAGCAGTTATCCCATCCGGGATTCGCCCTACAATGAGCAGTTCTTC.

Many counts were recorded for this clonotype. V gene TRBV20-1 combines with J gene TRBJ2-7; D perhaps matches TRBD2 (6 bases). The CDR3 extends over 15 amino acids. The V gene lost 7 bases and the J gene lost 6 bases, with 25 bases spanning the gap. CDR1 is DFQATT and CDR2 is SNEGSKA in the germline V gene (reference sequence). The CDR3 spells CSVSRGASVRAEQYF. The CDR3 nucleotides read TGCAGTGTCTCGAGGGGCGCTAGCGTAAGGGCCGAGCAGTACTTC.

This clonotype occurred a few times. V usage is TRBV18 and J usage is TRBJ1-3; the D is unclear. The CDR3 has 17 residues. The germline gives CDR1 KGHSH, CDR2 LQKENI. V lost 0 bases and J lost 0, with 12 bases in between. In nucleotides, the CDR3 is TGTGCCAGCTCACCACCGAATCTGTCGAACTCTGGAAACACCATATATTTT. Translating it yields CASSPPNLSNSGNTIYF.

The table lists this clonotype with many counts. The chain combines TRBV19 with TRBJ2-7, with 8 bases identical to TRBD1. The V gene end was trimmed by 6 bases and the J gene end by 3 bases; junction bases not matched to a gene: 4. The CDR3 loop spans 13 amino acids. Germline CDR1 is LNHDA and CDR2 is SQIVND (reference sequence). CDR3 bases: TGTGCCAGTAGCAATACAGGGGGCTACGAGCAGTACTTC. Encoded protein: CASSNTGGYEQYF.

This clonotype has just a few counts. The chain joins TRBV6-2 or TRBV6-3 to TRBJ2-6; TRBD1 matches at 9 bases. Trimming at V came to 8 bases and at J to 4 bases, leaving 9 bases not matched to a gene. Germline lookup yields CDR1 MNHEY and CDR2 SVGEGT. The CDR3 spans 16 residues. The CDR3 DNA sequence: TGTGCCAGCGCGGACAGGGGTGGAAGAGGGGCCAACGTCCTGACTTTC. Amino acids: CASADRGGRGANVLTF.